The next 21 T cell receptor beta chains were all read from a single sample in a study of T cells in Graves' hyperthyroidism and ophthalmopathy. Amplified TCR beta CDR3 regions derived from RNA transcripts. During a first-round RT-PCR of the TCR CDR3, the HTBI primer set was used. In TCRdb, the multiplex PCR reads were re-called with MiXCR into one record per CDR3 protein. Of fewer than 350,000 distinct CDR3 sequences in the sample, roughly 13% were seen once. Sequenced sample: blood. The origin of the receptors is a woman aged 40-49 years with Graves' hyperthyroidism.

In this sample, this clonotype turned up many times. The chain has TRBV7-3 and TRBJ1-2, with D hard to call. The germline V and J ends were trimmed by 2 bases and 8 bases, with 15 bases remaining between them. The CDR3 totals 14 residues. Germline CDR1 SGHTA, CDR2 FQGTGA. The CDR3 DNA reads TGTGCCAGCAGCTTAGGAGGGCACTCCCTCGGCTACACCTTC. Protein: CASSLGGHSLGYTF.

The genes are TRBV7-9 and TRBJ2-2, with a possible D match to TRBD1 (6 bases). V shed 4 bases and J shed 3 bases, with 9 bases lying between them. In germline, CDR1 is SEHNR, CDR2 FQNEAQ (reference sequence). The CDR3 has 14 residues. CDR3 residues: CASSSGADTGELFF. The CDR3 DNA sequence: TGTGCCAGCAGCTCAGGGGCTGACACCGGGGAGCTGTTTTTT.

The chain combines TRBV18 with TRBJ2-2, with no clear D. Trimming stripped 6 bases from V and 0 bases from J, with 11 bases between. The germline V gene encodes CDR1 KGHSH and CDR2 LQKENI. This CDR3 region has 15 residues. The CDR3 DNA reads as TGTGCCAGCTCCCACGCCCGGTCGAACACCGGGGAGCTGTTTTTT. It yields the protein CASSHARSNTGELFF.

This clonotype was detected ten times or more. The rearrangement joins TRBV12-3 or TRBV12-4 to TRBJ2-5; TRBD2 matches at 7 bases. The length of the CDR3 is 15 residues. Unmatched junction bases numbered 12, after V lost 8 bases and J lost 3 bases. CDR3 sequence reads: CASAPNGGGKETQYF. The CDR3 DNA follows: TGTGCCAGCGCCCCCAATGGGGGGGGGAAAGAGACCCAGTACTTC.

In this sample, this clonotype turned up a few times. The chain uses TRBV7-3 and TRBJ2-5; D is perhaps TRBD1 or TRBD2 (6 bases each). The V end was cut by 5 bases, the J end by 7 bases, with 20 bases between. This CDR3 is built from 15 residues. The germline V gene encodes CDR1 SGHTA and CDR2 FQGTGA. The CDR3 DNA is TGTGCCAGCAGCGTAGACGGGACTCCGGGGGCGACCCAGTACTTC. Translation: CASSVDGTPGATQYF.

This clonotype has a count of ten or more. V gene TRBV28 combines with J gene TRBJ2-7; D is uncertain. The CDR3 totals 16 residues. Trimming pared 2 bases from V and 0 bases from J, leaving 14 bases between. Looked up from germline, CDR1 is MDHEN and CDR2 is SYDVKM. The CDR3 loop is CASSLLGGVISYEQYF. DNA for the CDR3: TGTGCCAGCAGTTTACTAGGCGGAGTAATCTCCTACGAGCAGTACTTC.

This clonotype was counted ten times or more. The V call is TRBV2, the J call TRBJ2-5; no firm D call. V was clipped by 2 bases and J by 2 bases, with 9 bases between them. CDR3 length equals 14 residues. The V gene's germline CDR1 is SNHLY and CDR2 FYNNEI. The CDR3 coding sequence is TGTGCCAGCAGTGAATTTAGCAGTCAAGAGACCCAGTACTTC. Its protein product is CASSEFSSQETQYF.

This clonotype was observed at least ten times. The rearrangement links TRBV20-1 to TRBJ2-7; 13 nucleotides line up with TRBD2. There are 16 residues in the CDR3. With 1 base clipped from V and 3 bases from J, the junction kept 6 bases outside the gene matches. CDR1 is DFQATT, CDR2 SNEGSKA, per germline (reference sequence). In nucleotides, the CDR3 is TGCAGTGCTAGAGGCTCAGGGACTAGCGGGGTCTACGAGCAGTACTTC. Translating gives CSARGSGTSGVYEQYF.

The chain links TRBV7-2 to TRBJ2-7; 8 positions agree with TRBD2. Germline V lookup: CDR1 SGHTA, CDR2 FQGNSA. This CDR3 has 16 amino acids. Trimming took 3 bases from V and 2 from J; bases not matched to a gene: 9. The CDR3 nucleotides are TGTGCCAGCAGCTTTCCTAGCGGGCCTCGAACCTACGAGCAGTACTTC. Protein product: CASSFPSGPRTYEQYF.

The rearrangement links TRBV28 to TRBJ2-1; D is ambiguous. The length of the CDR3 is 12 residues. Germline V gene data show CDR1 as MDHEN and CDR2 as SYDVKM. The V end was cut by 4 bases, the J end by 4 bases, with 5 bases between. The CDR3 loop is CASSYFYNEQFF. CDR3 nucleotide sequence: TGTGCCAGCAGTTACTTTTACAATGAGCAGTTCTTC.

The rearrangement joins TRBV15 to TRBJ2-7; 7 positions match TRBD1. Looked up from germline, CDR1 is LNHNV and CDR2 is YYDKDF (reference sequence). The CDR3 is made up of 15 amino acids. V trimming: 5 bases; J trimming: 5 bases; junction bases outside the gene matches: 12. CDR3 region: CATSVAGTVVNEQYF. Here the CDR3 DNA reads TGTGCCACCAGCGTCGCCGGGACAGTAGTAAACGAGCAGTACTTC.

Note on this clonotype: A much larger clone differs by one base, so this may be a read error. The CDR3 is CASSFGNTETQYF. The CDR3 DNA reads as TGTGCCAGCAGTTTCGGAAACACAGAGACGCAGTATTTT. The J gene is TRBJ2-3, the V gene TRBV12-3 or TRBV12-4, with D hard to call. CDR3 length: 13 amino acids.

This clonotype was seen repeatedly, ten times or more. The V and J genes are TRBV28 and TRBJ2-3; D is possibly TRBD1 (6 bases). The CDR3 is 15 residues long. The V end was cut by 3 bases, the J end by 0 bases, with 10 bases between. In germline, CDR1 is MDHEN, CDR2 SYDVKM. The CDR3 loop is CASSFGTLSTDTQYF. The CDR3 DNA sequence: TGTGCCAGCAGTTTCGGGACACTCAGCACAGATACGCAGTATTTT.

This clonotype occurred a few times. The chain carries TRBV5-4 and TRBJ2-1; D may be TRBD2 (6 bases). V was clipped by 0 bases and J by 8 bases, with 15 bases between them. The CDR3 contains 15 residues. In germline, CDR1 is SGHNT, CDR2 YYREEE (reference sequence). This CDR3 is CASSLDLGGLDEQFF. The CDR3 DNA follows: TGTGCCAGCAGCTTGGATCTTGGGGGGTTGGATGAGCAGTTCTTC.

The chain has TRBV5-6 and TRBJ2-7; tentative D call: TRBD2 (5 bases). The V gene lost 6 bases and the J gene lost 0 bases, with 16 bases spanning the gap. Germline V gives CDR1 SGHDT, CDR2 YYEEEE. The CDR3 runs to 15 residues. The CDR3 bases are TGTGCCAGCACCTTTTTTGGGGAGAGCTCCTACGAGCAGTACTTC. Translated, it gives CASTFFGESSYEQYF.

The CDR3 spells CSVEDRLQPNEKLFF. The CDR3 nucleotides are TGCAGCGTTGAAGATCGTCTACAGCCTAATGAAAAACTGTTTTTT. The chain recombines TRBV29-1 with TRBJ1-4; D gene uncertain. The CDR3 is made up of 15 amino acids. The germline gives CDR1 SQVTM, CDR2 ANQGSEA. V dropped 0 bases and J dropped 3 bases, with 11 bases sitting between them.

This clonotype was seen repeatedly, ten times or more. The rearrangement joins TRBV29-1 to TRBJ2-1; a possible D gene is TRBD2 (5 bases). Germline CDR1 and CDR2: SQVTM and ANQGSEA. V lost 7 bases and J lost 5, with 6 bases in between. CDR3 length: 10 residues. For the CDR3, the DNA is TGCAGCGCCGGGGACAATGAGCAGTTCTTC. This codes for CSAGDNEQFF.

This clonotype has at least ten counts. The chain uses TRBV11-1 and TRBJ2-3; 7 bases are a match to TRBD2. This CDR3 spans 16 amino acids. With 2 bases clipped from V and 4 bases from J, the junction kept 9 bases outside the gene matches. The germline gives CDR1 SGHAT, CDR2 FQDESV (reference sequence). CDR3 DNA sequence: TGTGCCAGCAGCTTAAATGCCCGTGGGAGGGCAGATACGCAGTATTTT. This encodes CASSLNARGRADTQYF.

The CDR3 nucleotides are TGTGCCAGCAGCCCTCTGCGCCCCGGGAATTCACCCCTCCACTTT. It translates to CASSPLRPGNSPLHF. J is TRBJ1-6 and V is TRBV12-3 or TRBV12-4; no clear D gene. The CDR3 runs 15 residues. Trimming removed 6 bases from V and 7 bases from J, with 16 bases in between.

This clonotype showed up many times. V is TRBV30 and J is TRBJ2-1; D uncertain. The V and J ends lost 4 bases and 0 bases respectively, with 7 bases between them. The CDR3 totals 13 residues. Per germline, CDR1 GTSNPN and CDR2 SVGIG (reference sequence). The CDR3 nucleotides are TGTGCCTGGATGGAGAGCTCCTACAATGAGCAGTTCTTC. It is translated as CAWMESSYNEQFF.

This clonotype was detected many times. This chain uses TRBV9 with TRBJ1-3; D gene ambiguous. The germline V gene encodes CDR1 SGDLS and CDR2 YYNGEE. Trimming stripped 3 bases from V and 7 bases from J, with 11 bases between. CDR3 length: 13 amino acids. The CDR3 DNA follows: TGTGCCAGCAGCGCACCTAATACGAACACCATATATTTT. The encoded protein is CASSAPNTNTIYF.